The 18 T cell receptor beta chains reported below all come from one sample, sequenced in a study of cytomegalovirus exposure and HLA in healthy donors. PCR was performed using 60 Vbeta and 13 Jbeta primers. This table comes from immunoSEQ multiplex PCR, and its TCRdb copy is limited to in-frame clones, with some not included. The sample gives fewer than 150,000 clones, roughly four fifths of which show up once; 15% to 20% is in the top ten. Source material: PBMCs. These receptor sequences come from a man aged 50 to 60 in good health and CMV-seropositive.

The chain combines TRBV18 with TRBJ2-7; D is ambiguous. CDR1 and CDR2 from the germline V gene are KGHSH and LQKENI. The V and J ends lost 6 bases and 2 bases respectively, with 14 bases between them. The CDR3 loop spans 14 amino acids. DNA of the CDR3: TGTGCCAGCTCCAGAGGAGCCAGTACCTACGAGCAGTACTTC. It codes for CASSRGASTYEQYF.

The genes are TRBV29-1 and TRBJ1-4, with TRBD1 identical over 7 bases. The CDR3 is made up of 13 amino acids. J lost 6 bases, V lost 6 bases, and 7 bases had no gene match. CDR1 SQVTM and CDR2 ANQGSEA come from the germline V gene. The CDR3 protein is CSVSGTADEKLFF. The CDR3 bases are TGCAGCGTGTCCGGGACAGCCGATGAAAAACTGTTTTTT.

The rearrangement joins TRBV28 to TRBJ2-1, with 7 bases that match TRBD2. This CDR3 spans 16 amino acids. CDR1 is MDHEN and CDR2 is SYDVKM in the germline V gene. Germline trimming cut 5 bases from V and 8 bases from J; bases unmatched to any gene: 15. The CDR3 region is CASSRRPTAAGDEQFF. The CDR3 bases are TGTGCCAGCAGTCGACGTCCGACAGCCGCGGGGGATGAGCAGTTCTTC.

The V gene is TRBV2, the J gene TRBJ1-2; TRBD1 might be the D (5 bases). CDR1 is SNHLY and CDR2 is FYNNEI in the germline V gene. The CDR3 is 13 amino acids. V shed 6 bases and J shed 5 bases, with 13 bases lying between them. The CDR3 DNA reads as TGTGCCAGCAGAGCCGACAGCGGGTATGGCTACACCTTC. Protein: CASRADSGYGYTF.

V is TRBV7-9 and J is TRBJ1-5; TRBD1 aligns across 8 bases. The CDR3 extends over 18 amino acids. Germline CDR1 and CDR2: SEHNR and FQNEAQ (reference sequence). The junction had 17 bases not matched to a gene; V was cut back by 4 bases and J by 6 bases. The chain's CDR3 is CASSSTLLGQASGQPQHF. For the CDR3, the DNA is TGTGCCAGCAGCTCAACCCTTTTGGGACAGGCCAGCGGTCAGCCCCAGCATTTT. Looking up the rest from reference TRBV7-9 and TRBJ1-5 gives the full variable domain: DTGVSQNPRHKITKRGQNVTFRCDPISEHNRLYWYRQTLGQGPEFLTYFQNEAQLEKSRLLSDRFSAERPKGSFSTLEIQRTEQGDSAMYLCASSSTLLGQASGQPQHFGDGTRLSIL.

This chain links TRBV15 with TRBJ2-7; 9 bases match TRBD1. With 0 bases clipped from V and 5 bases from J, the junction kept 14 bases outside the gene matches. Germline CDR1 LNHNV, CDR2 YYDKDF (reference sequence). This CDR3 is 18 amino acids long. The CDR3 coding sequence is TGTGCCACCAGCAGAGATAAGGGACAGGGACCCTCTCGTGACGAGCAGTACTTC. Protein product: CATSRDKGQGPSRDEQYF.

The chain recombines TRBV5-1 with TRBJ2-7; D possibly corresponds to TRBD2 (5 bases). Germline V lookup: CDR1 SGHRS, CDR2 YFSETQ. Trimming pared 4 bases from V and 5 bases from J, leaving 19 bases between. The CDR3 is made up of 15 amino acids. CDR3 nucleotide sequence: TGCGCCAGCAGCCCCCTCGACGGCGGAGGCGACGAGCAGTACTTC. This translates into CASSPLDGGGDEQYF.

This clone was seen more than once but under ten times. CDR3 in DNA: TGTGCCAGCTCACTACAGGGGAAAGAAAAACTGTTTTTT. Its translation: CASSLQGKEKLFF. V and J are TRBV18 and TRBJ1-4; TRBD1 aligns across 7 bases. The V and J ends lost 4 bases and 8 bases, in that order; junction bases with no gene match: 4. Germline V gene data show CDR1 as KGHSH and CDR2 as LQKENI. The CDR3 consists of 13 residues.

The chain recombines TRBV5-1 with TRBJ2-4; tentative D call: TRBD1 (6 bases). In germline, CDR1 is SGHRS, CDR2 YFSETQ. The CDR3 is made up of 14 amino acids. Trimming left V 7 bases short and J 2 bases short, with 13 bases between. The CDR3 sequence is CASGPQGTKNIQYF. CDR3 coding DNA: TGCGCCAGCGGCCCACAGGGAACCAAAAACATTCAGTACTTC.

With regard to this clone: Different DNA sequences within this sample yield the same CDR3. The rearrangement uses TRBV6-5 and TRBJ2-3; a possible D gene is TRBD2 (6 bases). The CDR3 consists of 11 residues. Per germline, CDR1 MNHEY and CDR2 SVGAGI. V was cut by 5 bases and J by 6 bases, with 6 bases left in between. The CDR3 loop is CASSRGDTQYF. The CDR3 DNA sequence: TGTGCCAGCAGTCGGGGGGATACGCAGTATTTT.

This clone was observed once. The gene calls are TRBV11-2 and TRBJ2-5, with 10 bases aligning to TRBD2. The CDR3 runs to 16 residues. Germline CDR1 SGHAT, CDR2 FQNNGV. The trim removed 2 bases at V and 4 bases at J, leaving 7 bases unmatched. The CDR3 reads CASSLTASGSLETQYF. In DNA form, the CDR3 reads TGTGCCAGCAGCTTAACGGCTAGCGGGAGTCTAGAGACCCAGTACTTC.

This clone was seen just once. J is TRBJ1-1 and V is TRBV5-5; 10 bases align to TRBD1. The CDR3 totals 15 residues. The germline CDR1 and CDR2 sequences are SGHKS and YYEKEE (reference sequence). V shed 3 bases, J shed 3 bases, and the junction held 5 bases outside the gene matches. The CDR3 is CASSSPGTGDTEAFF. In DNA form, the CDR3 reads TGTGCCAGCAGCTCCCCCGGGACAGGGGACACTGAAGCTTTCTTT.

The chain is built from TRBV27 and TRBJ2-5; a possible D gene is TRBD2 (6 bases). The CDR3 has 17 residues. V lost 6 bases and J lost 2, with 22 bases in between. CDR1 and CDR2 (germline): MNHEY, SMNVEV (reference sequence). As DNA, the CDR3 is TGTGCCAGCAGGGCTCTAGCGCGATCCAGATATCAAGAGACCCAGTACTTC. Protein product: CASRALARSRYQETQYF.

The chain couples TRBV7-2 to TRBJ2-1; TRBD2 matches 8 bases. In germline, CDR1 is SGHTA, CDR2 FQGNSA. V shed 1 base and J 5 bases; nucleotides not matched to a gene: 4. The CDR3 is 15 amino acids. CDR3 sequence: CASSLGGTSNNEQFF. The CDR3 DNA is TGTGCCAGCAGCTTAGGAGGGACTAGTAACAATGAGCAGTTCTTC.

The chain has TRBV29-1 and TRBJ1-2; TRBD1 aligns across 8 bases. The germline CDR1 and CDR2 sequences are SQVTM and ANQGSEA. V lost 8 bases, J lost 8 bases, and 10 bases stayed unmatched. This CDR3 contains 12 residues. In nucleotides, the CDR3 is TGCAGCACCAGACAGGGGTCCTTGGGCTACACCTTC. Translation gives CSTRQGSLGYTF.

V usage is TRBV7-9 and J usage is TRBJ1-4; D unclear. The germline gives CDR1 SEHNR, CDR2 FQNEAQ (reference sequence). This CDR3 region has 15 residues. Trimming pared 1 base from V and 4 bases from J, leaving 10 bases between. The CDR3 sequence: CASSLGGQFNEKLFF. In DNA, the CDR3 is TGTGCCAGCAGCTTAGGCGGCCAGTTTAATGAAAAACTGTTTTTT.

The V and J genes are TRBV7-9 and TRBJ1-1; D possibly corresponds to TRBD1 (5 bases). CDR1 is SEHNR, CDR2 FQNEAQ, per germline (reference sequence). The CDR3 spans 14 residues. The V and J ends lost 5 bases and 4 bases respectively, with 14 bases between them. The CDR3: CASSDAWGGTEAFF. The CDR3 nucleotides read TGTGCCAGCAGCGATGCGTGGGGGGGCACTGAAGCTTTCTTT.

The rearrangement joins TRBV4-1 to TRBJ2-7, with 10 bases aligning to TRBD1. Germline V CDR1 and CDR2: MGHRA, YSYEKL. Germline trimming cut 4 bases from V and 4 bases from J; bases unmatched to any gene: 7. The CDR3 is 15 residues long. The CDR3 coding sequence is TGCGCCAGCAGCCCCACCGGGACAGGGGAGTACGAGCAGTACTTC. Amino acids: CASSPTGTGEYEQYF.